A single sample is the source of the 21 T cell receptor beta chains below, sequenced in a study of blood T cell repertoires in COVID-19. Clones were read by immunoSEQ multiplex PCR, and TCRdb kept only the in-frame ones, dropping some. The sample holds 110,000 or so clones, about 83% seen once. Material: peripheral blood. The receptor set was obtained from a woman in her 50s with acute or convalescent COVID-19.

The rearrangement links TRBV27 to TRBJ1-1; perhaps TRBD1 as D (6 bases). The CDR3 covers 15 residues. V lost 4 bases to trimming and J lost 5 bases, with 17 bases between them. CDR1 and CDR2 from the germline V gene are MNHEY and SMNVEV (reference sequence). The CDR3 protein is CASSYRGGVGTEAFF. The DNA for the CDR3 is TGTGCCAGCAGTTATAGGGGGGGCGTAGGTACTGAAGCTTTCTTT.

This sequence joins TRBV29-1 and TRBJ2-1; TRBD1 aligns across 9 bases. CDR1 and CDR2 (germline): SQVTM, ANQGSEA. The CDR3 is made up of 17 amino acids. Trimming cost V 1 base and J 6 bases; bases outside gene matches: 13. DNA for the CDR3: TGCAGCGTTGAAGGGACAGGGGAGCTTTTAGGTGGCAATGAGCAGTTCTTC. Translated: CSVEGTGELLGGNEQFF.

This clone was observed a single time. V gene TRBV11-2 combines with J gene TRBJ1-2, with TRBD1 identical over 8 bases. There are 18 residues in the CDR3. J gave up 2 bases and V 3 bases, and 14 bases lay outside the gene matches. Germline CDR1 is SGHAT and CDR2 is FQNNGV. The CDR3 DNA reads as TGTGCCAGCAGCTTGCCTAGGGGGGAGGGACAGGCAAACTATGGCTACACCTTC. Translating it yields CASSLPRGEGQANYGYTF.

The rearrangement joins TRBV2 to TRBJ2-7; 7 nucleotides align to TRBD1. The trim removed 7 bases at V and 0 bases at J, leaving 6 bases unmatched. The germline V gene encodes CDR1 SNHLY and CDR2 FYNNEI. The CDR3 runs to 14 residues. The CDR3 reads CASIGWDSSYEQYF. CDR3 nucleotides: TGTGCCAGCATAGGATGGGACAGCTCCTACGAGCAGTACTTC.

This chain connects TRBV5-4 to TRBJ2-1, with 7 positions matching TRBD2. CDR1 is SGHNT, CDR2 YYREEE, per germline (reference sequence). This CDR3 region has 17 residues. V shed 3 bases, J shed 2 bases, and the junction held 11 bases outside the gene matches. The CDR3 region has the DNA TGTGCCAGCAGCTCCGGCCCGGGGGGAGAGACCTACAATGAGCAGTTCTTC. Encoded protein: CASSSGPGGETYNEQFF.

The chain employs TRBV10-3 and TRBJ1-3; tentative D call: TRBD1 (6 bases). The CDR3 runs to 16 residues. Per germline, CDR1 ENHRY and CDR2 SYGVKD. V was cut by 7 bases and J by 0 bases, with 16 bases left in between. DNA of the CDR3: TGTGCCATCACCCGGGAGGGACACCCCTCTGGAAACACCATATATTTT. Its translation: CAITREGHPSGNTIYF.

The V and J genes are TRBV30 and TRBJ1-6; D remains ambiguous. The V and J ends lost 4 bases and 2 bases respectively, with 6 bases between them. The CDR3 sequence is 13 residues long. The germline V gene encodes CDR1 GTSNPN and CDR2 SVGIG (reference sequence). In DNA form, the CDR3 reads TGTGCCTGGAAGCTAGCCTATAATTCACCCCTCCACTTT. This sequence encodes CAWKLAYNSPLHF.

This sequence joins TRBV5-4 and TRBJ2-3; TRBD2 matches 12 bases. The ends lost 2 bases at V and 4 bases at J; junction bases unmatched: 2. Germline assignment: CDR1 SGHNT and CDR2 YYREEE (reference sequence). The CDR3 totals 15 residues. The CDR3 bases are TGTGCCAGCAGCTTAAGACTAGCGGGGGCAGATACGCAGTATTTT. Translated, it gives CASSLRLAGADTQYF.

The chain uses TRBV6-2 or TRBV6-3 and TRBJ1-5; D gene unclear. V gave up 4 bases and J gave up 9 bases, with 7 bases separating them. From germline, CDR1 is MNHEY and CDR2 SVGEGT. The CDR3 consists of 11 residues. DNA of the CDR3: TGTGCCAGCAGTTCCGGTGGGCCCCAGCATTTT. It yields the protein CASSSGGPQHF.

V usage is TRBV11-3 and J usage is TRBJ2-2; tentatively, D is TRBD2 (6 bases). This CDR3 contains 16 residues. Germline lookup yields CDR1 SGHNT and CDR2 YENEEA. The ends were cut back, 1 base at V and 4 bases at J, with 13 bases in the middle. The CDR3 DNA reads as TGTGCCAGCAGCTTAGTCGGGGGTGTTGGCACCGGGGAGCTGTTTTTT. It specifies CASSLVGGVGTGELFF. Full variable domain (remainder filled in from reference TRBV11-3 and TRBJ2-2): EAGVVQSPRYKIIEKKQPVAFWCNPISGHNTLYWYLQNLGQGPELLIRYENEEAVDDSQLPKDRFSAERLKGVDSTLKIQPAELGDSAVYLCASSLVGGVGTGELFFGEGSRLTVL.

The chain links TRBV18 to TRBJ2-7; TRBD1 matches 10 bases. CDR1 is KGHSH, CDR2 LQKENI, per germline. CDR3 size: 15 residues. The V segment lost 3 bases and the J segment 5 bases; nucleotides outside the gene matches: 7. The CDR3 spells CASSPLGQGVHEQYF. For the CDR3, the DNA is TGTGCCAGCTCACCCCTTGGACAGGGGGTCCACGAGCAGTACTTC. Drawing the rest from reference TRBV18 and TRBJ2-7, the complete variable domain is NAGVMQNPRHLVRRRGQEARLRCSPMKGHSHVYWYRQLPEEGLKFMVYLQKENIIDESGMPKERFSAEFPKEGPSILRIQQVVRGDSAAYFCASSPLGQGVHEQYFGPGTRLTVT.

The CDR3 protein is CASSVVKGALGETQYF. The CDR3 DNA is TGTGCCAGCAGTGTGGTTAAGGGGGCATTAGGAGAGACCCAGTACTTC. V and J are TRBV2 and TRBJ2-5; TRBD1 aligns across 7 bases. The V gene's germline CDR1 is SNHLY and CDR2 FYNNEI. V lost 4 bases, J lost 4 bases, and 12 bases stayed unmatched. The CDR3 sequence is 16 residues long.

The J gene is TRBJ2-3, the V gene TRBV7-8, with TRBD2 matching over 13 bases. Germline assignment: CDR1 SGHVS and CDR2 FQNEAQ. J gave up 7 bases and V 7 bases, and 5 bases lay outside the gene matches. The CDR3 spans 14 residues. CDR3 DNA: TGTGCCAGCAACGGACTAGCGGGAGTTAATACGCAGTATTTT. Protein product: CASNGLAGVNTQYF. The full variable domain, rest sourced from reference TRBV7-8 and TRBJ2-3, is GAGVSQSPRYKVAKRGQDVALRCDPISGHVSLFWYQQALGQGPEFLTYFQNEAQLDKSGLPSDRFFAERPEGSVSTLKIQRTQQEDSAVYLCASNGLAGVNTQYFGPGTRLTVL.

This chain connects TRBV6-2 or TRBV6-3 to TRBJ2-1, with 13 bases identical to TRBD2. V was clipped by 2 bases and J by 5 bases; unmatched bases: 3. The CDR3 is 16 amino acids. Germline CDR1 MNHEY, CDR2 SVGEGT. CDR3 loop: CASSYGTSGTHNEQFF. The CDR3 DNA reads TGTGCCAGCAGTTACGGGACTAGCGGGACCCACAATGAGCAGTTCTTC.

The CDR3 loop reads CAISEGADEKLFF. The CDR3 nucleotides are TGTGCCATCAGTGAGGGGGCAGATGAAAAACTGTTTTTT. The chain uses TRBV10-3 and TRBJ1-4; a weak D match, TRBD1 (5 bases). Germline V gene lookup returns CDR1 ENHRY and CDR2 SYGVKD. V gave up 2 bases and J gave up 6 bases, with 7 bases separating them. CDR3 length: 13 amino acids.

The chain couples TRBV6-5 to TRBJ2-7; TRBD1 aligns across 7 bases. The V gene's germline CDR1 is MNHEY and CDR2 SVGAGI. This CDR3 comprises 13 residues. Losses at the gene ends were 6 bases for V and 7 bases for J; bases not matched to a gene: 9. CDR3 loop: CASSFDRVREQYF. The CDR3 nucleotides are TGTGCCAGCAGCTTTGACAGGGTGAGGGAGCAGTACTTC.

This clone was counted a few times. The J gene is TRBJ2-7, the V gene TRBV11-2, with D uncertain. Looked up from germline, CDR1 is SGHAT and CDR2 is FQNNGV. The CDR3 runs to 11 residues. Trimming pared 3 bases from V and 5 bases from J, leaving 5 bases between. The chain's CDR3 is CASSFINEQYF. Written as DNA, the CDR3 is TGTGCCAGCAGCTTCATCAACGAGCAGTACTTC.

The rearrangement links TRBV12-3 or TRBV12-4 to TRBJ2-1, with unresolved D. Trimming pared 5 bases from V and 4 bases from J, leaving 3 bases between. This CDR3 contains 11 residues. The chain's CDR3 is CASSLYNEQFF. CDR3 nucleotide sequence: TGTGCCAGCAGTCTTTACAATGAGCAGTTCTTC.

The V and J genes are TRBV5-1 and TRBJ1-5; no firm D call. The CDR3 has 14 residues. Germline V gives CDR1 SGHRS, CDR2 YFSETQ. Trimming stripped 5 bases from V and 0 bases from J, with 9 bases between. Here the CDR3 DNA reads TGCGCCAGCAGGCAGGACTTTAGCAATCAGCCCCAGCATTTT. This translates into CASRQDFSNQPQHF.

The chain combines TRBV18 with TRBJ2-1; 9 bases line up with TRBD1. Germline CDR1 and CDR2: KGHSH and LQKENI. The length of the CDR3 is 15 residues. Trimming at V came to 3 bases and at J to 8 bases, leaving 8 bases not matched to a gene. The CDR3 bases are TGTGCCAGCTCACCGTTACAGGGGGCGTTGGATGAGCAGTTCTTC. This sequence encodes CASSPLQGALDEQFF.

The chain carries TRBV30 and TRBJ1-6; 7 bases are a match to TRBD1. J lost 7 bases, V lost 2 bases, and 8 bases had no gene match. The CDR3 runs 15 residues. CDR1 and CDR2 (germline): GTSNPN, SVGIG (reference sequence). The CDR3 is CAWSPKTGMNSPLHF. In DNA form, the CDR3 reads TGTGCCTGGAGTCCTAAGACAGGGATGAATTCACCCCTCCACTTT.